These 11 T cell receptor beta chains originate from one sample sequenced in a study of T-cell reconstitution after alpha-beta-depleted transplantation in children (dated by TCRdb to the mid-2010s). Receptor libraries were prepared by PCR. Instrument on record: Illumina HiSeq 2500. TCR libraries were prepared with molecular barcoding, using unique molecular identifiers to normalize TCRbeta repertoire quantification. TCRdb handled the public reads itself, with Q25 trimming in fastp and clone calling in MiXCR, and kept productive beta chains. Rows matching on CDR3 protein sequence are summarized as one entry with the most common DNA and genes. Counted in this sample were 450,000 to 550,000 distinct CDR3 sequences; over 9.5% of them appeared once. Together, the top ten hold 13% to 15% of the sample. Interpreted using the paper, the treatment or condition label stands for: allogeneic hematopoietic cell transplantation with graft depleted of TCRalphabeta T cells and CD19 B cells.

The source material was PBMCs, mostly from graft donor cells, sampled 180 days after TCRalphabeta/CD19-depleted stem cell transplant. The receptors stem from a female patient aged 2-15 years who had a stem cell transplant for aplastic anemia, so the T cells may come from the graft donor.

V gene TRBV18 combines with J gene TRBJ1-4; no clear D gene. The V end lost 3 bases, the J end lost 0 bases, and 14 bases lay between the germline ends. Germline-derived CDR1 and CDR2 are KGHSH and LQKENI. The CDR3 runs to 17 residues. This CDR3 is CASSPKPRVPTNEKLFF. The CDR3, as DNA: TGTGCCAGCTCACCTAAACCCCGGGTGCCAACTAATGAAAAACTGTTTTTT.

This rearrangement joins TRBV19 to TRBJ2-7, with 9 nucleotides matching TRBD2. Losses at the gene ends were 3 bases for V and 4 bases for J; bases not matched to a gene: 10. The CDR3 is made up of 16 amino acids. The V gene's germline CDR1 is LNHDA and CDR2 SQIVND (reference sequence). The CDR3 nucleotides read TGTGCCAGTAGTATCAATACGCTAGCGGGATTATACGAGCAGTACGTC. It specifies CASSINTLAGLYEQYV.

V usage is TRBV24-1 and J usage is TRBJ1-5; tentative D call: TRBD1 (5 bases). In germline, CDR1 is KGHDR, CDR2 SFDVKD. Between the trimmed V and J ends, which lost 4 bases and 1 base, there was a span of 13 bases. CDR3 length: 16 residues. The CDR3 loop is CATSDPTESSNQPQHF. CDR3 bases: TGTGCCACCAGTGACCCGACAGAAAGCAGCAATCAGCCCCAGCATTTT.

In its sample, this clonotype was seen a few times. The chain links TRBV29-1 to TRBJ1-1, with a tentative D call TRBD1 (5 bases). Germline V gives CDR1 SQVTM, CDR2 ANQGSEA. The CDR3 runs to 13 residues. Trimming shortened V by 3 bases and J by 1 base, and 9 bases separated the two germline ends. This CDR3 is CSVDTGSNTEAFF. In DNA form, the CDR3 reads TGCAGCGTTGACACAGGATCGAACACTGAAGCTTTCTTT.

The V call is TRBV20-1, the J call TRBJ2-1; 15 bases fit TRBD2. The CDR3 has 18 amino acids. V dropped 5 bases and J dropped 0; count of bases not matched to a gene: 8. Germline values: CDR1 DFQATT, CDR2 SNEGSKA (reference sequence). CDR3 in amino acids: CSAARTSGRVSSYNEQFF. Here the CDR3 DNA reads TGCAGTGCTGCACGGACTAGCGGGAGGGTTAGCTCCTACAATGAGCAGTTCTTC.

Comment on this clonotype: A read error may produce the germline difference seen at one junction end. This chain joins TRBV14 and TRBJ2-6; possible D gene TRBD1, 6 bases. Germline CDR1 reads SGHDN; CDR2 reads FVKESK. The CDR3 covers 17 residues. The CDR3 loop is CASSQGGRGEGANGLTF. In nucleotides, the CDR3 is TGTGCCAGCAGCCAAGGGGGCAGGGGTGAAGGGGCCAACGGCCTGACTTTC.

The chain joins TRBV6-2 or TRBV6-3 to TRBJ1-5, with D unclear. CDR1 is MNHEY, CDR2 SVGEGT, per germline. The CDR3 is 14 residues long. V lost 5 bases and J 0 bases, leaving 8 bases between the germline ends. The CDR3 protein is CASSPFYSNQPQHF. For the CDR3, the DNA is TGTGCCAGCAGTCCGTTCTATAGCAATCAGCCCCAGCATTTT.

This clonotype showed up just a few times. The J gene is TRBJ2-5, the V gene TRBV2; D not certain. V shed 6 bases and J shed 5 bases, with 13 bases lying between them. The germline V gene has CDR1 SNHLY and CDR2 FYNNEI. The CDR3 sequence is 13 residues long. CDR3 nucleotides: TGTGCCAGCAGGGCATGGGCGCAGGAGACCCAGTACTTC. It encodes CASRAWAQETQYF.

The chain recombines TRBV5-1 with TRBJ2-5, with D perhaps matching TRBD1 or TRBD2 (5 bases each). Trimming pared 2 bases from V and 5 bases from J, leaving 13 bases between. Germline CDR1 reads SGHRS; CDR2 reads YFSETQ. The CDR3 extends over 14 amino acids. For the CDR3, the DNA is TGCGCCAGCAGCTTCGGGAAGCAGGGTGAGACCCAGTACTTC. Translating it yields CASSFGKQGETQYF.

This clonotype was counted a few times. The CDR3 nucleotides are TGTGCCAGCAGAAGACACAACACCGGGGAGCTGTTTTTT. This encodes CASRRHNTGELFF. The chain joins TRBV28 to TRBJ2-2; D not resolved. The V gene lost 6 bases and the J gene lost 2 bases, with 7 bases spanning the gap. This CDR3 has 13 residues. Germline CDR1 reads MDHEN; CDR2 reads SYDVKM.

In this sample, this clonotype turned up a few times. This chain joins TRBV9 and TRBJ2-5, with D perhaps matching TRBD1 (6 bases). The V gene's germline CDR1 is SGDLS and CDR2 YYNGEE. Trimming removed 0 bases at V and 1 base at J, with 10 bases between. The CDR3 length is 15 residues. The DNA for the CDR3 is TGTGCCAGCAGCGTAGCCTGGGACATCCAAGAGACCCAGTACTTC. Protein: CASSVAWDIQETQYF.